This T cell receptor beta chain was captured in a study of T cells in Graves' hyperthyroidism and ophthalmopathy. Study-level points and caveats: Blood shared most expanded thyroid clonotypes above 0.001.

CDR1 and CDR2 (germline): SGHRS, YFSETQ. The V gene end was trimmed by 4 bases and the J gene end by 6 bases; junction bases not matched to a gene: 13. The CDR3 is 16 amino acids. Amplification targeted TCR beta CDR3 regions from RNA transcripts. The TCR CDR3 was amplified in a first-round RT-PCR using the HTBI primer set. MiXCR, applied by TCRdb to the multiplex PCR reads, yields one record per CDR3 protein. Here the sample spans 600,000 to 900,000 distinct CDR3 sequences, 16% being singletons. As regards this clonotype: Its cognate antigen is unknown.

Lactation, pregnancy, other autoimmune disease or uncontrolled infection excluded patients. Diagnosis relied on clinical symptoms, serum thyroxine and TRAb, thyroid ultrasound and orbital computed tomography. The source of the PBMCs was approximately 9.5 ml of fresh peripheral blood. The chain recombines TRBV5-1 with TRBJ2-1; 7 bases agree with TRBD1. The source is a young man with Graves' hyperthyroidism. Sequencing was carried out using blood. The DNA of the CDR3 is TGCGCCAGCAGCCCGGGTGGGGACAGCGAAATCAATGAGCAGTTCTTC. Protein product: CASSPGGDSEINEQFF.